The rows below give T cell receptor beta chains drawn from one sample of a study of control samples from healthy donors and cancer patients. Only in-frame clones appear in the TCRdb table, and some are missing; sequencing was by immunoSEQ multiplex PCR. The data contain about 92,000 clones, around 80% of them seen just once; the ten biggest clones take up roughly 9.8%. The specimen sequenced was blood. Receptors were obtained from a woman aged 55-69 years in good health. Each CDR3 is given with its conserved first and last residue. D genes are given only for firm matches. Size is omitted from some rows. Given values are once, few, many or a class for expanded clones.

j_gene | abundance | len | d_gene | v_gene | CDR3nt | CDR3aa
TRBJ2-5 | NA | 14 | NA | TRBV5-4 | TGTGCCAGCAGCTTAGGACAGCAACAAGAGACCCAGTACTTC | CASSLGQQQETQYF
TRBJ1-2 | once | 17 | TRBD1 | TRBV18 | TGTGCCAGCTCGCAGCAGGGGACAGGGGCTTTTAACTATGGCTACACCTTC | CASSQQGTGAFNYGYTF
TRBJ1-5 | NA | 19 | NA | TRBV19 | TGTGCCAGTACCCTACGAAAGGGGGTCGCCGACTATAGCAATCAGCCCCAGCATTTT | CASTLRKGVADYSNQPQHF
TRBJ1-2 | NA | 11 | NA | TRBV7-2 | TGTGCCACAACAGATACTTATGGCTACACCTTC | CATTDTYGYTF
TRBJ1-3 | NA | 14 | NA | TRBV19 | TGTGCCAGTAGTACCCGCCAAGGGATACACACCATATATTTT | CASSTRQGIHTIYF
TRBJ1-1 | NA | 13 | NA | TRBV12-3/TRBV12-4 | TGTGCCAGCAGTTTGTCCAGGAACACTGAAGCTTTCTTT | CASSLSRNTEAFF
TRBJ2-7 | NA | 15 | TRBD2 | TRBV6-2/TRBV6-3 | TGTGCCAGCAGTCCAGGGACTAGCGGGTATATCGAGCAGTACTTC | CASSPGTSGYIEQYF
TRBJ2-2 | NA | 17 | TRBD2 | TRBV3-1/TRBV3-2 | TGTGCCAGCAGCCAAACCCATAGCGGGGCGAACACCGGGGAGCTGTTTTTT | CASSQTHSGANTGELFF
TRBJ1-5 | NA | 15 | TRBD1 | TRBV23-1 | TGCGCCAGCAACCAGGGGGCCCTTTGCAATCAGCCCCAGCATTTT | CASNQGALCNQPQHF
TRBJ1-6 | NA | 16 | NA | TRBV5-1 | TGCGCCAGCAGCCCGAGGGGGGTAGGTCGAAATTCACCCCTCCACTTT | CASSPRGVGRNSPLHF
TRBJ1-2 | NA | 14 | NA | TRBV5-1 | TGCGCCAGCAGCGTCTTTGGCTTTAACTATGGCTACACCTTC | CASSVFGFNYGYTF
TRBJ1-2 | NA | 11 | NA | TRBV7-9 | TGTGCCAGCAGCGATTTAGTAGGCTACACCTTC | CASSDLVGYTF
TRBJ1-3 | NA | 16 | NA | TRBV28 | TGTGCCAGCAGTTTAACACAGGACTATACTGGAAACACCATATATTTT | CASSLTQDYTGNTIYF
TRBJ2-1 | NA | 16 | TRBD2 | TRBV27 | TGTGCCAGCAGCCGCCAGACTAGCGGGAGAGGCAATGAGCAGTTCTTC | CASSRQTSGRGNEQFF
TRBJ2-5 | few | 14 | TRBD1 | TRBV5-6 | TGTGCCAGCAACACACAGGGGGCCGGGGAGACCCAGTACTTC | CASNTQGAGETQYF
TRBJ2-2 | once | 14 | NA | TRBV5-8 | TGTGCCAGCAGCCGCTTGGGCCGGACCGGGGAGCTGTTTTTT | CASSRLGRTGELFF
TRBJ2-2 | NA | 16 | NA | TRBV7-6 | TGTGCCAGCAGCTTGATCGCGGGGGCTGGGGCCGGGGAGCTGTTTTTT | CASSLIAGAGAGELFF
TRBJ2-2 | NA | 16 | TRBD2 | TRBV11-2 | TGTGCCAGCAGTTCTAGCGGGGGGGTAAACACCGGGGAGCTGTTTTTT | CASSSSGGVNTGELFF
TRBJ1-1 | NA | 14 | NA | TRBV6-5 | TGTGCCAGCAGTTACTCTCTTTCGGGGGAAGAAGCTTTCTTT | CASSYSLSGEEAFF
TRBJ2-1 | NA | 16 | TRBD1 | TRBV15 | TGTGCCACCAGCAGAGCCCAGGGGGCGAGGTACAATGAGCAGTTCTTC | CATSRAQGARYNEQFF
TRBJ1-2 | NA | 11 | NA | TRBV19 | TGTGCCAGTAGTATGAACTATGGCTACACCTTC | CASSMNYGYTF
TRBJ2-5 | NA | 15 | TRBD2 | TRBV7-6 | TGTGCCAGCAGAAGGACTAGCGGGGGAAGTTTGGTCCAGTACTTC | CASRRTSGGSLVQYF
TRBJ2-1 | NA | 15 | NA | TRBV9 | TGTGCCAGCAGTCGTTCCCAGGGGATTGGCAATGAGCAGTTCTTC | CASSRSQGIGNEQFF
TRBJ2-4 | NA | 19 | NA | TRBV21-1 | TGTGCCAGCAGCAAAGTGGGGACGGCAGAGACCATAGCCAAAAACATTCAGTACTTC | CASSKVGTAETIAKNIQYF
TRBJ2-7 | NA | 14 | TRBD2 | TRBV9 | TGTGCCAGCAGCGAGGGACTAGGAACCTACGAGCAGTACTTC | CASSEGLGTYEQYF
TRBJ2-7 | NA | 14 | NA | TRBV5-5 | TGTGCCAGCAGCTTCGGGGTCCTCTCATACGAGCAGTACTTC | CASSFGVLSYEQYF
TRBJ1-2 | NA | 15 | NA | TRBV4-3 | TGCGCCAGCAGCCAAGGGACACCAGCCCCCTATGGCTACACCTTC | CASSQGTPAPYGYTF
TRBJ1-4 | NA | 16 | TRBD1 | TRBV7-4 | TGTGCCAGCAGCTCTCGGGGGAGACAGGGTGATGAAAAACTGTTTTTT | CASSSRGRQGDEKLFF
TRBJ2-2 | NA | 15 | NA | TRBV18 | TGTGCCAGCTCCGACGCCAGCATGAACACCGGGGAGCTGTTTTTT | CASSDASMNTGELFF
TRBJ1-1 | NA | 14 | NA | TRBV14 | TGTGCCAGCAGCCGAAACCACCGGGGTACTGAAGCTTTCTTT | CASSRNHRGTEAFF
TRBJ2-1 | few | 14 | TRBD2 | TRBV5-1 | TGCGCCAGCAGCTGGTTAGCGGGAGAGAATGAGCAGTTCTTC | CASSWLAGENEQFF
TRBJ1-5 | NA | 14 | TRBD1 | TRBV6-2/TRBV6-3 | TGTGCCAGCAGCAGTCAGGGGGCCGGTCAGCCCCAGCATTTT | CASSSQGAGQPQHF
TRBJ2-1 | NA | 16 | TRBD2 | TRBV5-1 | TGCGCCAGCAGCTTGGATGGGCTAGCGGCCTACAATGAGCAGTTCTTC | CASSLDGLAAYNEQFF
TRBJ2-3 | few | 14 | NA | TRBV5-1 | TGCGCCAGCAAACAGGGCTCTAGCACAGATACGCAGTATTTT | CASKQGSSTDTQYF
TRBJ2-2 | NA | 13 | NA | TRBV28 | TGTGCCAGCAGTTCAAGGGACACCGGGGAGCTGTTTTTT | CASSSRDTGELFF
TRBJ1-3 | NA | 14 | TRBD1 | TRBV7-9 | TGTGCCAGCAGCCAGGGGGGGAGAGGAAACACCATATATTTT | CASSQGGRGNTIYF
TRBJ2-7 | NA | 15 | TRBD1 | TRBV6-6 | TGTGCCAGCAGTTACTCGGGGACAGGGGGTAGCGAGCAGTACTTC | CASSYSGTGGSEQYF